This T cell receptor (beta chain) came from a study of shared clonotypes between healthy human individuals. Assay used: immunoSEQ multiplex PCR; TCRdb lists only in-frame clones, some missing. This table has about 2.4 million clones, 90% to 95% appearing once. CDR1 is SGHNT, CDR2 YENEEA, per germline. CDR3 size: 14 residues. V lost 3 bases, J lost 4 bases, and 4 bases stayed unmatched. Points on this clone: What it binds is unknown.

Study results and caveats: Rarefaction gave evidence that sorted-subset sequencing remained incomplete despite large depth. Across a handful of donors, naive CD4 shared around 5.1%, naive CD8 3.5% to 4%, memory CD4 2.3%, memory CD8 approximately 0.4%.

Source material: naive CD4+ T cells from PBMCs. The subset was: CD45RA+ positively selected. The chain uses TRBV11-3 and TRBJ2-3, with TRBD2 matching over 7 bases. This clonotype was obtained from a man younger than 30 in good health. Some clones in this sample may be carry-over from other donors' samples. The CDR3 DNA reads as TGTGCCAGCAGCTTTGGGGGGGATGCAGATACGCAGTATTTT. This encodes CASSFGGDADTQYF.